Listed below are T cell receptor beta chains from one sample, sequenced in a study of monozygotic twins with inflammatory bowel disease. TCRdb reprocessed the 5' RACE reads, keeping one entry per CDR3 protein, no DNA. Its table records around 99,000 distinct CDR3 sequences. The sample consisted of blood. These receptors originate from a human donor with ulcerative colitis or Crohn's disease, or a healthy co-twin of an affected twin (not recorded which). Each CDR3 is given with its conserved first and last residue.

CDR3 protein,V gene,J gene
CASSIGTDQPQHF,TRBV9,TRBJ1-5
CASSQEPGHNTGELFF,TRBV3-1,TRBJ2-2
CASAEEGEADTQYF,TRBV28,TRBJ2-3
CASSERTPGQTQYF,TRBV2,TRBJ2-5
CSVEGGDRRPTDTQYF,TRBV29-1,TRBJ2-3
CATSALAGATYEQYF,TRBV15,TRBJ2-7
CASSEAVTTAGYGYTF,TRBV6-1,TRBJ1-2
CASSFLGANVLTF,TRBV12-3/TRBV12-4,TRBJ2-6
CASSFSGSGGTYNEQFF,TRBV5-6,TRBJ2-1
CASKWAMNTEAFF,TRBV5-5,TRBJ1-1
CASTSAGEKLFF,TRBV2,TRBJ1-4
CSATDRGETQYF,TRBV20-1,TRBJ2-5
CASSLSEGPNGNQPQHF,TRBV7-8,TRBJ1-5
CASSHGKGGYNEQFF,TRBV7-3,TRBJ2-1
CASSSRQGWNTEAFF,TRBV27,TRBJ1-1
CSAPSQSGGARETQYF,TRBV20-1,TRBJ2-5
CASSQALLSYEQYF,TRBV14,TRBJ2-7
CASSLSGSLYEQYF,TRBV7-9,TRBJ2-7
CASSSVSGLAGQFF,TRBV7-9,TRBJ2-1
CASKRLLGSDEQYF,TRBV5-1,TRBJ2-7
CASGTRGQRETQYF,TRBV2,TRBJ2-5
CALSPGTVSNQPQHF,TRBV19,TRBJ1-5
CASSWGTSGVAGELFF,TRBV12-3/TRBV12-4,TRBJ2-2
CASSERENQPQHF,TRBV2,TRBJ1-5
CTSNSGGSYNEQFF,TRBV5-1,TRBJ2-1
CASSLATAPNTGELYF,TRBV5-1,TRBJ2-2
CASTLPETNTEAFF,TRBV5-1,TRBJ1-1
CSTGQGAISEQFF,TRBV29-1,TRBJ2-1
CASRRQRTNYGYTF,TRBV12-3/TRBV12-4,TRBJ1-2
CASNLAGGDYNEQFF,TRBV7-8,TRBJ2-1
CASSADTLFTYEQYF,TRBV7-9,TRBJ2-7
CASSSDRDNQPQHF,TRBV6-2/TRBV6-3,TRBJ1-5
CASRGRLNEQFF,TRBV27,TRBJ2-1
CASSLASYSYNEQFF,TRBV11-1,TRBJ2-1
CATRERGPPSYEQYF,TRBV28,TRBJ2-7
CASSQDFGQVLNIQYF,TRBV4-3,TRBJ2-4
CASSFRQTLAYEQYF,TRBV7-2,TRBJ2-7
CASSSGGGYEQYF,TRBV7-2,TRBJ2-7
CASRRGTGGNYEQYF,TRBV12-3/TRBV12-4,TRBJ2-7
CASSLGGSGNEQFF,TRBV5-1,TRBJ2-1
CASSVGTGGTGELFF,TRBV2,TRBJ2-2
CASRRGQQETQYF,TRBV12-3/TRBV12-4,TRBJ2-5
CASSPPGRGRRSSYEQYF,TRBV28,TRBJ2-7
CASSQDIAGTYEQYF,TRBV4-3,TRBJ2-7
CSASNPGVSNQPQHF,TRBV20-1,TRBJ1-5
CASGPTYGEQFF,TRBV12-5,TRBJ2-1
CASTGASGGYTF,TRBV25-1,TRBJ1-2
CASSHQRGTYEQYF,TRBV23-1,TRBJ2-7
CSAREGQGKETQYF,TRBV20-1,TRBJ2-5
CARTGASGNTIYF,TRBV7-9,TRBJ1-3
CASSFGGDTQYF,TRBV11-2,TRBJ2-3
CASSQGPEGSYGYTF,TRBV3-1,TRBJ1-2